The following is a TCR beta chain sequence with its context. Its antigen is currently unknown. The junction departs from germline at one end; a sequencing error may be responsible. For the second PCR, which ran for roughly 6 to 12 cycles, a sample-barcoded 5' primer and a J-beta primer mix were used. One entry per CDR3 protein, called by TCRdb with MiXCR from the 5' RACE reads. The sample records around 1.5 million distinct CDR3 sequences, 42% being singletons. Germline lookup yields CDR1 SNHLY and CDR2 FYNNEI. The CDR3 contains 13 residues. This sample is drawn from a study of blood T cells in healthy people across ages. Study results and caveats: Estimated diversity that came from one million T cells was considered an underestimate. Bulk PBMC profiling left naive and antigen-experienced comparisons inconclusive. Per-million-T-cell TCR beta diversity fell roughly linearly with age. In these data, TCR beta diversity tracked strongly with naive T cell percentage.

The sequence came from a woman between 18 and 30 years old in good health. The chain carries TRBV2 and TRBJ2-7; D gene ambiguous. Sequenced input: blood. CDR3 nucleotide sequence: TGCGCCAGCAAGAGTACTGCCTCCTACGAGCAGTACTTC. Encoded protein: CASKSTASYEQYF.